Listed below are T cell receptor beta chains from one sample, sequenced in a study of vaccination and CD4 T cells after COVID-19. Antigen specificity for these receptors is unknown. TCRdb reprocessed the PCR reads via MiXCR and lists one record per CDR3 protein. The sample lists around 18,000 distinct CDR3 sequences; about three quarters were seen once. The sequencing sample was made of CD4+ T cells from blood, cultured in vitro. These receptor sequences come from a human donor who had recovered from COVID-19. The CDR3 runs from the conserved cysteine through the conserved F or W. Each record gives: J gene, clone size, V gene, D gene, CDR3 DNA, CDR3 protein. A D gene is named only where the DNA matches it firmly. Clone size is shown for a subset of rows, as once, few, many or a class of expanded clone.

J gene: TRBJ2-3
clone size: .
V gene: TRBV20-1
D gene: TRBD2
CDR3 DNA: TGCAGTGTCCCCCCGACTAGCGGGAGCAAAGATACGCAGTATTTT
CDR3 protein: CSVPPTSGSKDTQYF

J gene: TRBJ1-1
clone size: .
V gene: TRBV7-2
D gene: .
CDR3 DNA: TGTGCCAGCAAGCCGGGTACTGAAGCTTTCTTT
CDR3 protein: CASKPGTEAFF

J gene: TRBJ2-2
clone size: .
V gene: TRBV20-1
D gene: TRBD1
CDR3 DNA: TGCAGTGCTAGAGGCGACAGGGGGCCGGCCGGGGAGCTGTTTTTT
CDR3 protein: CSARGDRGPAGELFF

J gene: TRBJ2-3
clone size: few
V gene: TRBV6-1
D gene: TRBD2
CDR3 DNA: TGTGCCAGCAAGACTAGCGGGAGGGAGGGCACAGATACGCAGTATTTT
CDR3 protein: CASKTSGREGTDTQYF

J gene: TRBJ2-2
clone size: once
V gene: TRBV6-1
D gene: TRBD1
CDR3 DNA: TGTGCCAGCAGTCAGACAGGGATGAACACCGGGGAGCTGTTTTTT
CDR3 protein: CASSQTGMNTGELFF

J gene: TRBJ2-5
clone size: .
V gene: TRBV4-3
D gene: .
CDR3 DNA: TGCGCCAGCAGCCCGACCCCTTGGACTGGGGTGACCCAGTACTTC
CDR3 protein: CASSPTPWTGVTQYF

J gene: TRBJ1-1
clone size: .
V gene: TRBV20-1
D gene: .
CDR3 DNA: TGCAGTGCTAGCCCACTACTTGGGGGCACTGAAGCTTTCTTT
CDR3 protein: CSASPLLGGTEAFF

J gene: TRBJ1-6
clone size: .
V gene: TRBV15
D gene: .
CDR3 DNA: TGTGCCACCAGCAGAGATCTTAACTCCTATAATTCACCCCTCCACTTT
CDR3 protein: CATSRDLNSYNSPLHF

J gene: TRBJ1-5
clone size: .
V gene: TRBV19
D gene: .
CDR3 DNA: TGTGCCAGTAGTATAGTAGGGGACGGCGATCAGCCCCAGCATTTT
CDR3 protein: CASSIVGDGDQPQHF

J gene: TRBJ1-2
clone size: .
V gene: TRBV12-3/TRBV12-4
D gene: TRBD1
CDR3 DNA: TGTGCCAGCAGTCCCGCAGTCGGACAGGGGAGCTATGGCTACACCTTC
CDR3 protein: CASSPAVGQGSYGYTF

J gene: TRBJ2-7
clone size: .
V gene: TRBV7-3
D gene: .
CDR3 DNA: TGTGCCAGCAGCTTATCCGGAGGACAGTCCTACGAGCAGTACTTC
CDR3 protein: CASSLSGGQSYEQYF

J gene: TRBJ1-2
clone size: .
V gene: TRBV20-1
D gene: .
CDR3 DNA: TGCAGTGCCGGAATGTGGGGGACCTCTAACTATGGCTACACCTTC
CDR3 protein: CSAGMWGTSNYGYTF

J gene: TRBJ1-5
clone size: .
V gene: TRBV6-1
D gene: .
CDR3 DNA: TGTGCCAGCAGTGCACACGGGGGGCTCAATCAGCCCCAGCATTTT
CDR3 protein: CASSAHGGLNQPQHF

J gene: TRBJ1-2
clone size: .
V gene: TRBV6-1
D gene: .
CDR3 DNA: TGTGCCAGCAACTATGGGGTTTCCTATGGCTACACCTTC
CDR3 protein: CASNYGVSYGYTF

J gene: TRBJ2-7
clone size: .
V gene: TRBV20-1
D gene: .
CDR3 DNA: TGCAGTGCTACGGGACTCCAAAGGAGCTCCTACGAGCAGTACTTC
CDR3 protein: CSATGLQRSSYEQYF

J gene: TRBJ1-1
clone size: .
V gene: TRBV20-1
D gene: TRBD1
CDR3 DNA: TGCAGTGCTAGCCGTCCCGGGACAGGGAACACTGAAGCTTTCTTT
CDR3 protein: CSASRPGTGNTEAFF

J gene: TRBJ2-5
clone size: few
V gene: TRBV5-8
D gene: .
CDR3 DNA: TGTGCCAGCAGCTTGACTAGCACAGAGACCCAGTACTTC
CDR3 protein: CASSLTSTETQYF